A selection of T cell receptor beta chains follows, all from one sample in a study of blood T cell repertoires in COVID-19. Data came from immunoSEQ multiplex PCR; TCRdb stores just in-frame clones and leaves some out. The table records 150,000 to 200,000 clones, approximately 85% of them present only once. Sequenced: PBMCs or T cells enriched from blood (not recorded which). These receptors originate from a woman aged 18-29 years who had recovered from COVID-19. Both conserved end residues are part of each CDR3. Each record gives: J gene, V gene, D gene, clone size, CDR3 protein, CDR3 DNA. The D gene is left open where the match is weak. Some rows have no size entry. The others give once, few or many, or a class for an expanded clone.

TRBJ1-1,TRBV15,-,-,CATSRAGGRSYTEAFF,TGTGCCACCAGCAGAGCCGGGGGGCGATCGTACACTGAAGCTTTCTTT
TRBJ1-6,TRBV4-1,-,-,CASSQDGDTNSPLHF,TGCGCCAGCAGCCAAGATGGGGACACCAATTCACCCCTCCACTTT
TRBJ2-5,TRBV12-3/TRBV12-4,-,-,CASQGLRQETQYF,TGTGCCAGCCAGGGGCTACGGCAAGAGACCCAGTACTTC
TRBJ2-1,TRBV6-6,-,-,CASSLTRTAAGSYNEQFF,TGTGCCAGCAGTCTAACCCGAACGGCGGCGGGCTCCTACAATGAGCAGTTCTTC
TRBJ2-7,TRBV30,TRBD2,-,CAWSREGEQYF,TGTGCCTGGAGCCGGGAGGGGGAGCAGTACTTC
TRBJ1-5,TRBV5-4,-,few,CASSLGQDSPQHF,TGTGCCAGCAGCTTGGGTCAGGATTCGCCCCAGCATTTT
TRBJ2-7,TRBV3-1/TRBV3-2,TRBD2,-,CASSERGVYEQYF,TGTGCCAGCAGCGAACGGGGGGTATACGAGCAGTACTTC
TRBJ2-1,TRBV19,-,many,CASSVGRDYNEQFF,TGTGCCAGTAGTGTAGGGCGGGACTACAATGAGCAGTTCTTC
TRBJ1-1,TRBV7-9,TRBD1,once,CASSISGGYVTEAFF,TGTGCCAGCAGCATTTCAGGGGGCTATGTGACTGAAGCTTTCTTT
TRBJ1-4,TRBV7-9,TRBD1,-,CASSPGGFLFF,TGTGCCAGCAGCCCAGGGGGGTTTCTGTTTTTT
TRBJ2-7,TRBV7-2,TRBD2,-,CASSLGLAAYEQYF,TGTGCCAGCAGCCTTGGACTAGCAGCCTACGAGCAGTACTTC
TRBJ1-2,TRBV28,-,-,CASSFRGNYGYTF,TGTGCCAGCAGTTTCAGGGGTAACTATGGCTACACCTTC
TRBJ1-1,TRBV3-1/TRBV3-2,TRBD1,-,CASRSKTGEAFF,TGTGCCAGCAGATCAAAGACAGGGGAGGCTTTCTTT
TRBJ2-2,TRBV5-4,TRBD2,once,CASSGWVAGDTGELFF,TGTGCCAGCTCCGGTTGGGTAGCGGGGGACACCGGGGAGCTGTTTTTT
TRBJ1-1,TRBV27,TRBD1,-,CASSPGTGDEAFF,TGTGCCAGCAGTCCCGGGACAGGAGACGAAGCTTTCTTT
TRBJ1-2,TRBV10-2,TRBD1,-,CASSFDREYGYTF,TGCGCCAGCAGTTTCGACAGGGAATATGGCTACACCTTC
TRBJ2-3,TRBV23-1,-,-,CASSHCPGVFSTDTQYF,TGCGCCAGCAGTCATTGCCCAGGGGTCTTTAGCACAGATACGCAGTATTTT
TRBJ1-4,TRBV18,-,-,CASSPPHREKLFF,TGTGCCAGCTCACCACCACATCGTGAAAAACTGTTTTTT
TRBJ2-5,TRBV7-2,-,once,CASSSGGQETQYF,TGTGCCAGCAGCTCCGGGGGTCAAGAGACCCAGTACTTC
TRBJ2-2,TRBV6-6,-,-,CASSPPGLEGRELFF,TGTGCCAGCAGCCCCCCTGGGTTGGAGGGTCGGGAGCTGTTTTTT
TRBJ1-2,TRBV27,TRBD1,few,CASSYYRGPNYGYTF,TGTGCCAGCAGTTACTACAGGGGGCCTAACTATGGCTACACCTTC
TRBJ2-1,TRBV7-7,TRBD2,-,CASSIGLAGLNEQFF,TGTGCTAGCAGCATAGGACTAGCGGGGCTCAATGAGCAGTTCTTC
TRBJ1-1,TRBV7-8,TRBD1,-,CASGGARDQGQGNTEAFF,TGTGCCAGCGGGGGTGCGCGGGATCAGGGACAGGGGAATACTGAAGCTTTCTTT
TRBJ1-3,TRBV28,-,-,CASSSPGAGRTIYF,TGTGCCAGCAGTTCTCCCGGTGCCGGGAGAACCATATATTTT
TRBJ1-6,TRBV6-1,-,-,CASSEGRRGNSPLHF,TGTGCCAGCAGTGAGGGGCGTCGGGGGAATTCACCCCTCCACTTT
TRBJ1-6,TRBV28,TRBD1,many,CASSLGQSTISPLHF,TGTGCCAGCAGCTTGGGACAGAGCACGATCTCACCCCTCCACTTT
TRBJ1-5,TRBV10-2,-,-,CASRGQFNQPQHF,TGCGCCAGCAGAGGACAGTTTAATCAGCCCCAGCATTTT
TRBJ1-1,TRBV19,-,-,CASSIGAQNTEAFF,TGTGCCAGTAGTATTGGTGCACAGAACACTGAAGCTTTCTTT
TRBJ2-1,TRBV6-2/TRBV6-3,TRBD2,-,CASSFTGLADNEQFF,TGTGCCAGCAGCTTTACTGGACTAGCGGACAATGAGCAGTTCTTC
TRBJ2-7,TRBV6-1,-,-,CASSDSSGTYEQYF,TGTGCCAGCAGTGATTCTAGTGGGACATACGAGCAGTACTTC
TRBJ2-3,TRBV4-3,TRBD2,once,CASSQLPPGGPEKVRDTQYF,TGCGCCAGCAGCCAGCTGCCACCGGGGGGGCCTGAGAAGGTTCGCGATACGCAGTATTTT
TRBJ2-4,TRBV19,-,few,CASSNPGEKNIQYF,TGTGCCAGTAGTAATCCGGGGGAAAAAAACATTCAGTACTTC
TRBJ1-2,TRBV28,-,-,CASGEIYGYTF,TGTGCCAGCGGAGAGATCTATGGCTACACCTTC